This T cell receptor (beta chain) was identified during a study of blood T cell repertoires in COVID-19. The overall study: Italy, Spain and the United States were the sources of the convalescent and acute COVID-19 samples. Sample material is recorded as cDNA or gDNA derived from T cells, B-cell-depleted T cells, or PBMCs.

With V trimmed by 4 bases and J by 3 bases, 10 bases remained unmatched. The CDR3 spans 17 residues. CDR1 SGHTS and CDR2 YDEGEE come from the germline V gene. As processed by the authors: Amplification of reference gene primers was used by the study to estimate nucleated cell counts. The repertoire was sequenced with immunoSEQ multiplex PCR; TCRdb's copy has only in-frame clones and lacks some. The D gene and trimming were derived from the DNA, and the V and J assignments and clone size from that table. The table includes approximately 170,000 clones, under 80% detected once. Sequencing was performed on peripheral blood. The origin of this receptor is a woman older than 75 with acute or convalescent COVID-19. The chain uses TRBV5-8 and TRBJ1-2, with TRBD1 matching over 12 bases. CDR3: CASSPGTGGGAYYGYTF. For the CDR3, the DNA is TGTGCCAGCAGCCCAGGGACAGGGGGCGGTGCATACTATGGCTACACCTTC.